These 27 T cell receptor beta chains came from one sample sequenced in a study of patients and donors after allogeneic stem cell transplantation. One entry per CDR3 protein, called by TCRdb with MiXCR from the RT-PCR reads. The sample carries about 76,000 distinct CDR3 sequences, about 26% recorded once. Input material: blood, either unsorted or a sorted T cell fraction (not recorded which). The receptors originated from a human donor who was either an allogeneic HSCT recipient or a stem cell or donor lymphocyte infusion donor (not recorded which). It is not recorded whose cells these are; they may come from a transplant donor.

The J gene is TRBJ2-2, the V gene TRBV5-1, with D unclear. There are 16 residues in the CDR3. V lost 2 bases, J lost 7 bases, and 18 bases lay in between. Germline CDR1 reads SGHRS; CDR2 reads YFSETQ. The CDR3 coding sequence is TGCGCCAGCAGCTTTACTCCGATCATCCGGAGCGGGGAGCTGTTTTTT. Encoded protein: CASSFTPIIRSGELFF.

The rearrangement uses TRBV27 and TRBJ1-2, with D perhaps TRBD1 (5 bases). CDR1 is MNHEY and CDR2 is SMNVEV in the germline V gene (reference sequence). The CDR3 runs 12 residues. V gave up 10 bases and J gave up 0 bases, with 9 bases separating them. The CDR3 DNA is TGTGCCACCAAGACAGCTAACTATGGCTACACCTTC. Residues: CATKTANYGYTF.

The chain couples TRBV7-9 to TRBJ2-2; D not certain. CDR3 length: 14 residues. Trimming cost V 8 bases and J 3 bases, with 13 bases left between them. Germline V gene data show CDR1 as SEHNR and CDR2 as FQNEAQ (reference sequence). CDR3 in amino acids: CASGTGSDTGELFF. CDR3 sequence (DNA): TGTGCCAGCGGAACGGGCTCGGACACCGGGGAGCTGTTTTTT.

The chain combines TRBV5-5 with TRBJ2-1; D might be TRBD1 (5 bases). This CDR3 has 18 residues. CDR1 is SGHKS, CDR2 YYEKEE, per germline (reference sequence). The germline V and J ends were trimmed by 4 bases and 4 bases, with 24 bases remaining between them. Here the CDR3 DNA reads TGTGCCAGCAGCGCAAACCCCCTGACAGATCTAAGATACAATGAGCAGTTCTTC. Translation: CASSANPLTDLRYNEQFF.

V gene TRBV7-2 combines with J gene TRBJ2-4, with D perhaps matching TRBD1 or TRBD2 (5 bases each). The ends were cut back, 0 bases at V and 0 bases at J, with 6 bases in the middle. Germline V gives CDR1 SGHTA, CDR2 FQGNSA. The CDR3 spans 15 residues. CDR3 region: CASSLAGVAKNIQYF. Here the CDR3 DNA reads TGTGCCAGCAGCTTAGCGGGGGTAGCCAAAAACATTCAGTACTTC.

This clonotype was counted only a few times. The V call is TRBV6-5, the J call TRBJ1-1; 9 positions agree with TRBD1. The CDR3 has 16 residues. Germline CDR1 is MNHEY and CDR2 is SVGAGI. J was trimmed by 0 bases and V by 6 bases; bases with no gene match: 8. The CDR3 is CASRGPGTGLNTEAFF. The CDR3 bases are TGTGCCAGCAGAGGTCCCGGGACAGGGCTGAACACTGAAGCTTTCTTT.

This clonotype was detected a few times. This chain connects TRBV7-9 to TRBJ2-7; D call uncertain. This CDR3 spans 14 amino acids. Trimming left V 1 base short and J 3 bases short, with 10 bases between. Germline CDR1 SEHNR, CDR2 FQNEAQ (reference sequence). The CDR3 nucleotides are TGTGCCAGCAGCTTAGGTGGACCGAGCTACGAGCAGTACTTC. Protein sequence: CASSLGGPSYEQYF.

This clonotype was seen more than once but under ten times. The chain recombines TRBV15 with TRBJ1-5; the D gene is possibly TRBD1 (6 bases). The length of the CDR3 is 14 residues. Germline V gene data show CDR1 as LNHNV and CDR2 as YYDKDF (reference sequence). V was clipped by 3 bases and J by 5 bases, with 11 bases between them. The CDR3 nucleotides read TGTGCCACCAGCAGTCGACAGGTCCATCAGCCCCAGCATTTT. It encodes CATSSRQVHQPQHF.

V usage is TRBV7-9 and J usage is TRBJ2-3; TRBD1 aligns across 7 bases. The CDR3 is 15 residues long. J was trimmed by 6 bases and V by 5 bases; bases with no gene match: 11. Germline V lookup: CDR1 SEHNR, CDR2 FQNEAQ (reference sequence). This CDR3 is CASSLRDSPSDTQYF. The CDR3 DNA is TGTGCCAGCAGCCTGAGGGACAGTCCCTCGGATACGCAGTATTTT.

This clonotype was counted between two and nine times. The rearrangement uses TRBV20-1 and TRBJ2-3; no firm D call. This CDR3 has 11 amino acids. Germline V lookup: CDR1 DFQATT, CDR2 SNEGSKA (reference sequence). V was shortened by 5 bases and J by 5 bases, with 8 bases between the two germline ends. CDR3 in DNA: TGCAGTGCTCCCCGGGTAGATACGCAGTATTTT. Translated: CSAPRVDTQYF.

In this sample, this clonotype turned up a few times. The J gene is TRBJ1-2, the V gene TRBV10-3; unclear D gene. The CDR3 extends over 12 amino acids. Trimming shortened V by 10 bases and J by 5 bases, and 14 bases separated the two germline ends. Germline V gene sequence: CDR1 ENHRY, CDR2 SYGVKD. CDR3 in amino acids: CATRTEEYGYTF. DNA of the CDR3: TGTGCCACCCGGACGGAGGAGTATGGCTACACCTTC.

CDR3 bases: TGCGCCAGCAGCTTGGTAGCAGGGGGCTCCTACGAGCAGTACTTC. Translating it yields CASSLVAGGSYEQYF. J is TRBJ2-7 and V is TRBV5-1, with 7 bases matching TRBD1. The CDR3 contains 15 residues. J gave up 0 bases and V 0 bases, and 3 bases lay outside the gene matches. Germline CDR1 reads SGHRS; CDR2 reads YFSETQ.

The CDR3 protein is CASSQYYLGATNEKLFF. The DNA for the CDR3 is TGTGCCAGCAGCCAATATTATCTGGGGGCCACTAATGAAAAACTGTTTTTT. The V gene is TRBV4-2, the J gene TRBJ1-4; a possible D gene is TRBD1 (6 bases). V was pared by 2 bases and J by 2 bases, with 15 bases between. This CDR3 region has 17 residues. Germline V gene data show CDR1 as LGHNA and CDR2 as YNFKEQ.

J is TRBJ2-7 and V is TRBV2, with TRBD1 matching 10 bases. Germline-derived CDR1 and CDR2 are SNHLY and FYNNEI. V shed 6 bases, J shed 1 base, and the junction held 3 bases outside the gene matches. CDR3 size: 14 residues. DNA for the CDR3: TGTGCCAGCAGAAGGACAGGGGGGTCCTACGAGCAGTACTTC. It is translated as CASRRTGGSYEQYF. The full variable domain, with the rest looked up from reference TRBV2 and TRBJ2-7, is EPEVTQTPSHQVTQMGQEVILRCVPISNHLYFYWYRQILGQKVEFLVSFYNNEISEKSEIFDDQFSVERPDGSNFTLKIRSTKLEDSAMYFCASRRTGGSYEQYFGPGTRLTVT.

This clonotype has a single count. The CDR3 DNA reads TGCAGCGTTGAAACACAGTCGGACTACGAGCAGTACTTC. Its translation is CSVETQSDYEQYF. V usage is TRBV29-1 and J usage is TRBJ2-7; D gene uncertain. In germline, CDR1 is SQVTM, CDR2 ANQGSEA. The CDR3 consists of 13 residues. With 2 bases removed from V and 3 bases from J, the gap between germline ends came to 11 bases.

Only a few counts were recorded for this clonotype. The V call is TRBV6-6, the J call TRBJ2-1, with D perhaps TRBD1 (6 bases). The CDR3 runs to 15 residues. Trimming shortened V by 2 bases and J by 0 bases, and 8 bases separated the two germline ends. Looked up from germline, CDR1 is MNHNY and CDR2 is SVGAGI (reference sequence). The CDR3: CASSYTGSSYNEQFF. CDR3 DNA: TGTGCCAGCAGTTACACAGGGAGCTCCTACAATGAGCAGTTCTTC.

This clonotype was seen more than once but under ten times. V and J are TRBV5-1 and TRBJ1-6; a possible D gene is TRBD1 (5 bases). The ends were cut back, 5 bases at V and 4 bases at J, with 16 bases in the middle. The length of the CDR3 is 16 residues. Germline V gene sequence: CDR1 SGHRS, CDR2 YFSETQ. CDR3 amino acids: CASRRTGTAYNSPLHF. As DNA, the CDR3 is TGCGCCAGCAGACGAACCGGGACGGCTTATAATTCACCCCTCCACTTT.

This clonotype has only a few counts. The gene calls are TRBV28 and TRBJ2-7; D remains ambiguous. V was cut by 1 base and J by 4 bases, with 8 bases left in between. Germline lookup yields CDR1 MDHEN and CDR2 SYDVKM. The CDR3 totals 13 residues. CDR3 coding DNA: TGTGCCAGCAGTTTATTGTACAGATACGAGCAGTACTTC. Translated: CASSLLYRYEQYF.

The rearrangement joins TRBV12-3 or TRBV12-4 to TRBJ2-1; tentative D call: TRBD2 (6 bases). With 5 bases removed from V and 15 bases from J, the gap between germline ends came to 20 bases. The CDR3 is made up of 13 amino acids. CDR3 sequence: CASSPGLFPLRFF. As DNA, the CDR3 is TGTGCCAGCAGTCCGGGACTTTTCCCGCTACGGTTCTTC.

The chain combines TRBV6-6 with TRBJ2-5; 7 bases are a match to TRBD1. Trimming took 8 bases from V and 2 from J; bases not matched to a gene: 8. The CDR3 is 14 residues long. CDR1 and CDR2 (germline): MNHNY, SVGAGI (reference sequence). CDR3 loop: CASGWDSTQETQYF. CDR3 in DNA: TGTGCCAGCGGGTGGGACAGCACTCAAGAGACCCAGTACTTC.

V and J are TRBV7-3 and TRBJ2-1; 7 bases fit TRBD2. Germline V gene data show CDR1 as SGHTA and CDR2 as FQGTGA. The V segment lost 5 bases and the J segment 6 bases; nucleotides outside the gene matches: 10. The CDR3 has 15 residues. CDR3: CASSPHGGEGNEQFF. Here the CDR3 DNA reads TGTGCCAGCAGCCCCCATGGGGGGGAGGGCAATGAGCAGTTCTTC.

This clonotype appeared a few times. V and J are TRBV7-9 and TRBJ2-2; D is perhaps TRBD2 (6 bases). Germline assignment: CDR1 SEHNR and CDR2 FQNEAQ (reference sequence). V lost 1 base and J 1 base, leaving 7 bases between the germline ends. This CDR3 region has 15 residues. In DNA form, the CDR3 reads TGTGCCAGCAGCTTAGGGGGACTGAACACCGGGGAGCTGTTTTTT. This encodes CASSLGGLNTGELFF.

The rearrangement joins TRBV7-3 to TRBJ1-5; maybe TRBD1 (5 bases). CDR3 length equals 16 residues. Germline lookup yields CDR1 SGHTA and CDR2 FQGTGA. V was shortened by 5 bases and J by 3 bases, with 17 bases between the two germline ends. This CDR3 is CASSPMGGRNNQPQHF. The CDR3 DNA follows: TGTGCCAGCAGCCCAATGGGGGGACGTAACAATCAGCCCCAGCATTTT.

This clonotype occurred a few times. The CDR3 nucleotides are TGTGCCAGCCGTGTAGCGGATGCTTTTGGTGAGCAGTTCTTC. Its translation is CASRVADAFGEQFF. The chain combines TRBV7-2 with TRBJ2-1; perhaps TRBD2 as D (6 bases). Germline V gene lookup returns CDR1 SGHTA and CDR2 FQGNSA. Trimming left V 8 bases short and J 9 bases short, with 20 bases between. The CDR3 is made up of 14 amino acids.

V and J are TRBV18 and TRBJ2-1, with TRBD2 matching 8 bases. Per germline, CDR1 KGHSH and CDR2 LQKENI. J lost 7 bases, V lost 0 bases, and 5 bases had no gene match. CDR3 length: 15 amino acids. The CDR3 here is CASSPPRGGHNEQFF. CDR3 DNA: TGTGCCAGCTCACCACCCCGGGGGGGCCATAATGAGCAGTTCTTC.

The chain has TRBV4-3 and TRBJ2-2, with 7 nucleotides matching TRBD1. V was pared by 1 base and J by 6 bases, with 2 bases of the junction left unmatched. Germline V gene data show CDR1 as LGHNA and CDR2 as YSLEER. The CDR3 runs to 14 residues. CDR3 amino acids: CASSQGQGAGELFF. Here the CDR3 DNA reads TGCGCCAGCAGCCAAGGGCAGGGGGCCGGGGAGCTGTTTTTT.

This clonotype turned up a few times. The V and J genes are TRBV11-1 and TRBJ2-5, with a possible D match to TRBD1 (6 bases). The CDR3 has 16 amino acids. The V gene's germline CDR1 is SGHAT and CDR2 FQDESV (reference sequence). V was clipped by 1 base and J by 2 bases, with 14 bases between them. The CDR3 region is CASSLGGWTAQETQYF. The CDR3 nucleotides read TGTGCCAGCAGCTTAGGAGGATGGACAGCTCAAGAGACCCAGTACTTC.